The 9 T cell receptor beta chains reported below all come from one sample, sequenced in a study of PD-1 blockade in classical Hodgkin lymphoma. All the patients suffered relapse after autologous stem cell transplantation, and brentuximab vedotin exposure differed. The table came from immunoSEQ multiplex PCR; TCRdb's copy has only in-frame clones and leaves some out. The repertoire includes 35,000 to 40,000 clones, about 91% of them detected once, and 7% to 8% sits in the top ten. Source: peripheral blood mononuclear cells (PBMCs), taken before the second cycle of nivolumab. Every receptor here comes from a human donor with classical Hodgkin lymphoma.

The gene calls are TRBV7-9 and TRBJ2-1; maybe TRBD1 (6 bases). V lost 6 bases and J lost 5, with 14 bases in between. The CDR3 contains 14 residues. Germline CDR1 reads SEHNR; CDR2 reads FQNEAQ (reference sequence). CDR3 coding DNA: TGTGCCAGCAGACAAACCGGGACACACAATGAGCAGTTCTTC. The encoded protein is CASRQTGTHNEQFF.

This clone was seen just once. This chain joins TRBV18 and TRBJ2-1; 7 bases fit TRBD2. The CDR3 spans 14 residues. Unmatched junction bases numbered 8, after V lost 0 bases and J lost 12 bases. From germline, CDR1 is KGHSH and CDR2 LQKENI. The CDR3 DNA reads TGTGCCAGCTCACCACCAGGACTAGTTAACAGGCAGTTCTTC. Its protein is CASSPPGLVNRQFF.

The rearrangement joins TRBV11-2 to TRBJ2-3; D ambiguous. Germline lookup yields CDR1 SGHAT and CDR2 FQNNGV. The CDR3 has 14 residues. With 1 base removed from V and 5 bases from J, the gap between germline ends came to 10 bases. DNA of the CDR3: TGTGCCAGCAGCTTAGGTTCCATCGGAGATACGCAGTATTTT. Translating it yields CASSLGSIGDTQYF.

V and J are TRBV10-2 and TRBJ2-7; TRBD1 is a possible D gene (6 bases). Germline V gene sequence: CDR1 WSHSY, CDR2 SAAADI. V dropped 2 bases and J dropped 9 bases, with 14 bases sitting between them. The length of the CDR3 is 13 residues. Here the CDR3 DNA reads TGCGCCAGCAGTGAGGCGTCAGGGGTGGGGCAGTACTTC. This encodes CASSEASGVGQYF.

V usage is TRBV5-4 and J usage is TRBJ1-2; TRBD1 agrees at 9 bases. The CDR3 sequence is 14 residues long. Germline V gene lookup returns CDR1 SGHNT and CDR2 YYREEE (reference sequence). The trim removed 3 bases at V and 6 bases at J, leaving 6 bases unmatched. The CDR3 loop reads CASSSGQGKDGYTF. Written as DNA, the CDR3 is TGTGCCAGCAGCTCGGGACAGGGAAAGGATGGCTACACCTTC.

The rearrangement links TRBV5-6 to TRBJ1-2, with D maybe TRBD1 (5 bases). The CDR3 contains 15 residues. CDR1 is SGHDT, CDR2 YYEEEE, per germline. V was pared by 2 bases and J by 8 bases, with 19 bases between. The CDR3 region has the DNA TGTGCCAGCAGCTTTGAGACAGTTATTGATTGGGGCTACACCTTC. Protein sequence: CASSFETVIDWGYTF.

Worth noting for this clone: Compared with germline, one end of the junction differs, possibly owing to a read error. The chain joins TRBV30 to TRBJ2-7; the D gene is possibly TRBD1 (6 bases). CDR3 size: 15 residues. Germline V CDR1 and CDR2: GTSNPN, SVGIG (reference sequence). The CDR3 bases are TGTGCCTGGAGTGTAACTGGGACAAGTTCCTACGGGCAGTACTTC. Its translation: CAWSVTGTSSYGQYF.

The CDR3 loop is CASRGPSLNTEAFF. CDR3 nucleotides: TGTGCCAGTAGAGGCCCTTCCTTGAACACTGAAGCTTTCTTT. The chain uses TRBV19 and TRBJ1-1; D remains unclear. The CDR3 runs to 14 residues. V shed 6 bases and J shed 0 bases, with 11 bases lying between them. Germline CDR1 reads LNHDA; CDR2 reads SQIVND (reference sequence). The whole variable domain, filled in from reference TRBV19 and TRBJ1-1, reads DGGITQSPKYLFRKEGQNVTLSCEQNLNHDAMYWYRQDPGQGLRLIYYSQIVNDFQKGDIAEGYSVSREKKESFPLTVTSAQKNPTAFYLCASRGPSLNTEAFFGQGTRLTVV.

The chain joins TRBV7-9 to TRBJ2-3; 10 nucleotides align to TRBD2. This CDR3 contains 15 residues. V gave up 3 bases and J gave up 4 bases; unmatched junction bases: 4. Germline CDR1 is SEHNR and CDR2 is FQNEAQ (reference sequence). The CDR3 here is CASSFPSGRPDTQYF. CDR3 DNA: TGTGCCAGCAGCTTTCCTAGCGGGAGACCAGATACGCAGTATTTT.